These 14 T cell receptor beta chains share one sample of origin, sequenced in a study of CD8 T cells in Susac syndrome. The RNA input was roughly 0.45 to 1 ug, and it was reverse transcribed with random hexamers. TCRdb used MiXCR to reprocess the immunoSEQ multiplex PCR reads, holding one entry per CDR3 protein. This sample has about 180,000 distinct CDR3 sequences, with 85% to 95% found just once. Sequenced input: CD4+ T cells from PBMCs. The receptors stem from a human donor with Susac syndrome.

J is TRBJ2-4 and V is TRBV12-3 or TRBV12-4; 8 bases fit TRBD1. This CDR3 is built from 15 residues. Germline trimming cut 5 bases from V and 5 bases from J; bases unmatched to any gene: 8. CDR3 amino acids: CASSRTGTGENIQYF. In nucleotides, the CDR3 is TGTGCCAGCAGTCGGACAGGGACGGGCGAAAACATTCAGTACTTC.

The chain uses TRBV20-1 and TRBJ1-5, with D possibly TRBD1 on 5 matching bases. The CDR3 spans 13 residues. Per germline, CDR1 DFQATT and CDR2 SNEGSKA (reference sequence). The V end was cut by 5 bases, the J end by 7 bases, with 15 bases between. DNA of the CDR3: TGCAGTGCTGGCTGGGGGGGTGGGCAGCCCCAGCATTTT. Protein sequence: CSAGWGGGQPQHF.

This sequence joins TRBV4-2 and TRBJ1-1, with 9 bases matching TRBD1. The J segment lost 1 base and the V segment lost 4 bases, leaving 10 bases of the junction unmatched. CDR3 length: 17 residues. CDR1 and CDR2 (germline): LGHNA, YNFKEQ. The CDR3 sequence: CASSPHGPGQGNTEAFF. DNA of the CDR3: TGTGCCAGCAGCCCCCACGGCCCGGGACAGGGGAACACTGAAGCTTTCTTT.

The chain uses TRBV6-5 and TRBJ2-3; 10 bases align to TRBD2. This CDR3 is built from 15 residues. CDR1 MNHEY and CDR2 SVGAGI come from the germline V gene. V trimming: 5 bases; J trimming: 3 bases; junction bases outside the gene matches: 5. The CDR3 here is CASSPGTSETDTQYF. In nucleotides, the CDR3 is TGTGCCAGCAGTCCCGGGACTAGCGAAACAGATACGCAGTATTTT.

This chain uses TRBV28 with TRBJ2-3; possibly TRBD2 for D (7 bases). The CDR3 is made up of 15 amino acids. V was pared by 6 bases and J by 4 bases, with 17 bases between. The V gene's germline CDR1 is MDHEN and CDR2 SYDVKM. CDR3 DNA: TGTGCCAGCAGGTCTGGTGGGGGGGCCCCAGATACGCAGTATTTT. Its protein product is CASRSGGGAPDTQYF.

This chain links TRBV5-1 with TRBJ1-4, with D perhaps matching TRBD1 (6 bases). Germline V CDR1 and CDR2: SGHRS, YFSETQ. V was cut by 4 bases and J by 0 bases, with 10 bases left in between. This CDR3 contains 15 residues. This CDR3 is CASSGDIATNEKLFF. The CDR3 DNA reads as TGCGCCAGCAGCGGGGACATTGCAACTAATGAAAAACTGTTTTTT.

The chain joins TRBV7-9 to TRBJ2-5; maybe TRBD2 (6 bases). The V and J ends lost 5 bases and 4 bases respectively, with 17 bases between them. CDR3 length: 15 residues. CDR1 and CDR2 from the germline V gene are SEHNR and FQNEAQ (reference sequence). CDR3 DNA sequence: TGTGCCAGCAGCACCCGGAGGGGTTTAGGAGAGACCCAGTACTTC. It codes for CASSTRRGLGETQYF.

In DNA form, the CDR3 reads TGTGCCACCAGCCAGGGGGGAACCTACGAGCAGTACTTC. It codes for CATSQGGTYEQYF. This sequence joins TRBV6-5 and TRBJ2-7, with a tentative D call TRBD1 (7 bases). Trimming left V 10 bases short and J 2 bases short, with 15 bases between. Germline CDR1 is MNHEY and CDR2 is SVGAGI. This CDR3 has 13 amino acids.

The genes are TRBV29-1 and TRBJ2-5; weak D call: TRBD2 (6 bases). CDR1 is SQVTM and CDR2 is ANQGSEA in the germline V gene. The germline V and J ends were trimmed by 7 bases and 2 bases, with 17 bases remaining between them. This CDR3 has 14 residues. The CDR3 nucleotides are TGCAGCGCCGGAGGGGTCGAGGGTCAAGAGACCCAGTACTTC. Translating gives CSAGGVEGQETQYF. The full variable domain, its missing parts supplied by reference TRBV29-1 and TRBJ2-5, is SAVISQKPSRDICQRGTSLTIQCQVDSQVTMMFWYRQQPGQSLTLIATANQGSEATYESGFVIDKFPISRPNLTFSTLTVSNMSPEDSSIYLCSAGGVEGQETQYFGPGTRLLVL.

Here the CDR3 reads CASCPHCLGSYEQYF. As DNA, the CDR3 is TGTGCCAGCTGTCCCCACTGTCTTGGGTCCTACGAGCAGTACTTC. This chain links TRBV21-1 with TRBJ2-7; TRBD1 was called by the table and not checked on the DNA. TRBV21-1 has pseudogene status. The CDR3 runs to 15 residues.

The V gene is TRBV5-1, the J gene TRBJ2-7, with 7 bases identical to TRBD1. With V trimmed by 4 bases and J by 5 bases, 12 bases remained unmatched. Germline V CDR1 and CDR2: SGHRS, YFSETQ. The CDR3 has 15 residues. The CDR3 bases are TGCGCCAGCAGCCCGGCCCAGGGGGATCGGGACGAGCAGTACTTC. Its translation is CASSPAQGDRDEQYF.

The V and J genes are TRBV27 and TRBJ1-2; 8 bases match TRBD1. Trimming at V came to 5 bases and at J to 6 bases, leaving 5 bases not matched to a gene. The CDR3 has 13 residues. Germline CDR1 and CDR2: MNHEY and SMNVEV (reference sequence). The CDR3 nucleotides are TGTGCCAGCAGTCCCTGGGGACAGGATGGCTACACCTTC. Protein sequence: CASSPWGQDGYTF.

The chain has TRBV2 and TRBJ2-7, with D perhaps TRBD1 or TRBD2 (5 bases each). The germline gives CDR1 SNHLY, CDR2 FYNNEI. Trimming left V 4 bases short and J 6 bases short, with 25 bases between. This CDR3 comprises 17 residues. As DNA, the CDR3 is TGTGCCAGCAGTGTCGTAGGCAGGGAACGGGATACGGGCGAGCAGTACTTC. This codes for CASSVVGRERDTGEQYF.

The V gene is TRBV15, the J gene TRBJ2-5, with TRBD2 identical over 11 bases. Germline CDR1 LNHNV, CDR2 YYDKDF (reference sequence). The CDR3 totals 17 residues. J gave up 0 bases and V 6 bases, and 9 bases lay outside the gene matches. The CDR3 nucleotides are TGTGCCACCAGTAGCGGGGGGGCCGGTTTGTACCAAGAGACCCAGTACTTC. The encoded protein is CATSSGGAGLYQETQYF.